A selection of T cell receptor beta chains follows, all from one sample in a study of blood T cell repertoires in COVID-19. Data came from immunoSEQ multiplex PCR; TCRdb stores just in-frame clones and leaves some out. The sample lists about 170,000 clones, 86% occurring once. Sequenced material: peripheral blood. The receptors were gathered from a woman aged 55-69 years with COVID-19, enrolled during active disease. Both conserved end residues are part of each CDR3. A D gene is named only where the DNA matches it firmly. A row's size may be missing; if present it is once, few, many or a size class.

TRBV18,few,NA,TRBJ1-5,TGTGCCAGCTCACCACTAACCGGGACATACAATCAGCCCCAGCATTTT,CASSPLTGTYNQPQHF
TRBV6-2/TRBV6-3,NA,TRBD1,TRBJ2-5,TGTGCCAGCAGTTACTCGAGTTACGACAGGGCCCAAGAGACCCAGTACTTC,CASSYSSYDRAQETQYF
TRBV4-1,NA,TRBD1,TRBJ1-5,TGCGCCAGCAGCCATAACGACAGGGACAATCAGCCCCAGCATTTT,CASSHNDRDNQPQHF
TRBV6-5,NA,TRBD1,TRBJ2-3,TGTGCCAGCACCAGGACAGGGGGCACAGATACGCAGTATTTT,CASTRTGGTDTQYF
TRBV5-6,NA,NA,TRBJ1-5,TGTGCCAGCAGCTTGGGGCCAGCTAGTAATCAGCCCCAGCATTTT,CASSLGPASNQPQHF
TRBV10-1,NA,TRBD1,TRBJ1-2,TGCGCCAGCAGTGAGTCACTGGGACAGGCCGACTATGGCTACACCTTC,CASSESLGQADYGYTF
TRBV6-6,NA,NA,TRBJ1-3,TGTGCCAGCAGTTACCAGTCTGGAAACACCATATATTTT,CASSYQSGNTIYF
TRBV7-2,once,NA,TRBJ1-1,TGTGCCAGCAGCTTCAGGGACACAACCACTGAAGCTTTCTTT,CASSFRDTTTEAFF
TRBV6-5,NA,NA,TRBJ1-2,TGTGCCAGCAGGAGACAGGTGAACTATGGCTACACCTTC,CASRRQVNYGYTF
TRBV28,once,TRBD1,TRBJ2-7,TGTGCCAGCAGTTTATTTAGTTATACCGGGACAGGGGGACACGAGCAGTACTTC,CASSLFSYTGTGGHEQYF
TRBV5-1,NA,TRBD2,TRBJ2-1,TGCGCCAGCAGGAGCACTAGCGGGAATCGCAATGAGCAGTTCTTC,CASRSTSGNRNEQFF
TRBV9,NA,TRBD2,TRBJ2-1,TGTGCCAGCAGCCTAGCGGGAGGGTTTAGCAATGAGCAGTTCTTC,CASSLAGGFSNEQFF
TRBV7-3,NA,TRBD2,TRBJ2-2,TGTGCCAGCAGCTTAAATCGATTAGCGGGAGCTGCCGGGGAGCTGTTTTTT,CASSLNRLAGAAGELFF
TRBV6-2/TRBV6-3,NA,TRBD1,TRBJ1-6,TGTGCCAGCAGCCGCCCCAGGAGACAGGGATTCTACTCACCCCTCCACTTT,CASSRPRRQGFYSPLHF
TRBV7-7,NA,TRBD1,TRBJ1-3,TGTGCTAGCAGCTTATCCCCGGACAGGCGAGATATCCGCTCTGGAAACACCATATATTTT,CASSLSPDRRDIRSGNTIYF
TRBV11-3,NA,TRBD2,TRBJ2-7,TGTGCCAGCAGCTTGAGCGGGGGATCCTACGAGCAGTACTTC,CASSLSGGSYEQYF
TRBV9,NA,NA,TRBJ2-1,TGTGCCAGCAGCGTAACAGGGACGAATGAGCAGTTCTTC,CASSVTGTNEQFF
TRBV19,few,NA,TRBJ1-5,TGTGCCAGTAGTATATCCGGGATTCCCAATCAGCCCCAGCATTTT,CASSISGIPNQPQHF
TRBV7-2,NA,NA,TRBJ1-2,TGTGCCAGCAGCTTGATGCCGAGGGATGGCTACACCTTC,CASSLMPRDGYTF